Presented here are 5 T cell receptor beta chains from one specimen sequenced in a study of Graves' ophthalmopathy and Graves' hyperthyroidism. Scientists amplified the TCR beta CDR3 regions from RNA transcripts. After a first-round RT-PCR with HTBI primers, a second-round multiplex PCR was run. TCRdb used MiXCR to reprocess the multiplex PCR reads, holding one entry per CDR3 protein. The sample gives nearly 400,000 distinct CDR3 sequences, about a sixth of which show up once; around 1.6% is in the top ten. The specimen was peripheral blood. These receptors all stem from a woman younger than 35 with Graves' ophthalmopathy.

The sample holds many counts of this clonotype. The chain recombines TRBV12-3 or TRBV12-4 with TRBJ1-1, with 7 bases that match TRBD1. The V gene end was trimmed by 4 bases and the J gene end by 1 base; junction bases not matched to a gene: 3. This CDR3 region has 14 residues. CDR3 DNA sequence: TGTGCCAGCAGTTCCACAGGGGAGAACACTGAAGCTTTCTTT. Encoded protein: CASSSTGENTEAFF.

V is TRBV7-6 and J is TRBJ1-1; 7 bases fit TRBD1. Germline V gene lookup returns CDR1 SGHVS and CDR2 FNYEAQ. The length of the CDR3 is 20 residues. V lost 6 bases, J lost 2 bases, and 24 bases stayed unmatched. CDR3 nucleotides: TGTGCCAGCAGTCACTATGGGGACAGCCAACACTCCTCGCCCAACACTGAAGCTTTCTTT. It specifies CASSHYGDSQHSSPNTEAFF.

This clonotype has only one observation. A single base separates this from a much larger clone, so it may be a read error. This chain links TRBV7-2 with TRBJ2-2, with no clear D. V was shortened by 1 base and J by 8 bases, with 8 bases between the two germline ends. Germline V gives CDR1 SGHTA, CDR2 FQGNSA. The CDR3 sequence is 13 residues long. The CDR3 DNA is TGTGCCAGCAGCTTAGTGATCGAAGGGGAGCTGTTTTTT. This gives the protein CASSLVIEGELFF.

This clonotype showed up many times. V is TRBV6-4 and J is TRBJ2-2; D remains ambiguous. V lost 2 bases, J lost 4 bases, and 5 bases lay in between. Germline V lookup: CDR1 MRHNA, CDR2 SNTAGT. The length of the CDR3 is 13 residues. The CDR3: CASSDKATGELFF. Here the CDR3 DNA reads TGTGCCAGCAGTGACAAAGCCACCGGGGAGCTGTTTTTT.

Many counts were recorded for this clonotype. V usage is TRBV20-1 and J usage is TRBJ1-5; D unresolved. V dropped 1 base and J dropped 7 bases, with 8 bases sitting between them. The V gene's germline CDR1 is DFQATT and CDR2 SNEGSKA (reference sequence). This CDR3 is 12 amino acids long. CDR3 coding DNA: TGCAGTGCTAGAGCCGGGTTGCAGCCCCAGCATTTT. Amino acids: CSARAGLQPQHF.